One and the same sample provided the 17 T cell receptor beta chains below, sequenced in a study of T cell changes during pregnancy in multiple sclerosis. Produced via immunoSEQ multiplex PCR; TCRdb's table is partial and in-frame only. The profile shows approximately 90,000 clones, around 92% of them singletons. The material was peripheral blood, obtained after pregnancy. The source is a female donor in good health, enrolled as a control in a pregnancy study.

A remark on this clone: Germline and junction disagree at one end, which may indicate a read error. The chain has TRBV6-5 and TRBJ2-2; TRBD2 matches at 10 bases. The CDR3 runs 14 residues. The V gene's germline CDR1 is MNHEY and CDR2 SVGAGI. The CDR3 DNA sequence: TGTGCCGCCGGACTAGCGGCGAACGCCGGGGAGCTGTTTTTT. Translating gives CAAGLAANAGELFF.

The chain recombines TRBV9 with TRBJ1-6, with a tentative D call TRBD1 (5 bases). CDR1 is SGDLS and CDR2 is YYNGEE in the germline V gene. The germline V and J ends were trimmed by 2 bases and 9 bases, with 15 bases remaining between them. The CDR3 consists of 15 residues. The CDR3 loop is CASSVGGTWGSPLHF. In DNA, the CDR3 is TGTGCCAGCAGCGTTGGTGGGACTTGGGGTTCACCCCTCCACTTT.

This chain links TRBV28 with TRBJ1-2; 8 bases match TRBD1. Germline CDR1 and CDR2: MDHEN and SYDVKM. This CDR3 has 14 amino acids. Trimming at V came to 5 bases and at J to 4 bases, leaving 6 bases not matched to a gene. This chain's CDR3 is CASSLRGLSYGYTF. The CDR3 bases are TGTGCCAGCAGTCTCAGGGGGCTGAGCTATGGCTACACCTTC.

The gene calls are TRBV30 and TRBJ2-2, with D hard to call. The CDR3 is 13 amino acids. Germline-derived CDR1 and CDR2 are GTSNPN and SVGIG (reference sequence). V lost 3 bases and J 5 bases, leaving 10 bases between the germline ends. DNA for the CDR3: TGTGCCTGGAGCAACCTAGGAACCGGGGAGCTGTTTTTT. It specifies CAWSNLGTGELFF.

The chain links TRBV28 to TRBJ1-3; D is unclear. The V end was cut by 2 bases, the J end by 4 bases, with 9 bases between. CDR3 size: 14 residues. Germline V gene lookup returns CDR1 MDHEN and CDR2 SYDVKM. The CDR3 reads CASSLAVRGNTIYF. For the CDR3, the DNA is TGTGCCAGCAGTTTAGCTGTGAGAGGAAACACCATATATTTT.

The chain employs TRBV9 and TRBJ1-6, with 7 bases fitting TRBD1. This CDR3 is built from 16 residues. The junction had 9 bases not matched to a gene; V was cut back by 3 bases and J by 6 bases. Germline-derived CDR1 and CDR2 are SGDLS and YYNGEE. The CDR3 is CASSDQTGYGNSPLHF. CDR3 nucleotides: TGTGCCAGCAGCGATCAGACAGGGTACGGTAATTCACCCCTCCACTTT. Full variable domain (rest looked up from reference TRBV9 and TRBJ1-6): DSGVTQTPKHLITATGQRVTLRCSPRSGDLSVYWYQQSLDQGLQFLIQYYNGEERAKGNILERFSAQQFPDLHSELNLSSLELGDSALYFCASSDQTGYGNSPLHFGNGTRLTVT.

This clone has a single count. This chain joins TRBV7-9 and TRBJ1-2, with D hard to call. This CDR3 has 14 residues. The germline CDR1 and CDR2 sequences are SEHNR and FQNEAQ (reference sequence). Trimming removed 3 bases at V and 6 bases at J, with 14 bases between. CDR3 region: CASSFSPSGNGYTF. Here the CDR3 DNA reads TGTGCCAGCAGCTTCAGCCCCTCCGGGAATGGCTACACCTTC.

The rearrangement uses TRBV10-3 and TRBJ2-3; D possibly corresponds to TRBD1 (6 bases). The ends were cut back, 4 bases at V and 6 bases at J, with 14 bases in the middle. The CDR3 loop spans 14 amino acids. CDR1 is ENHRY, CDR2 SYGVKD, per germline. CDR3 protein: CAISGRTVEDTQYF. The CDR3, as DNA: TGTGCCATCAGTGGGAGGACAGTGGAGGATACGCAGTATTTT.

This clone was recorded only once. J is TRBJ2-1 and V is TRBV28; D is uncertain. CDR1 is MDHEN and CDR2 is SYDVKM in the germline V gene. The CDR3 covers 14 residues. Trimming pared 5 bases from V and 0 bases from J, leaving 8 bases between. CDR3 bases: TGTGCCAGCAGTCTCGCTATCTCCTACAATGAGCAGTTCTTC. Translating gives CASSLAISYNEQFF.

This clone was recorded only once. The gene calls are TRBV4-1 and TRBJ1-4, with D possibly matching TRBD1 (6 bases). Trimming removed 4 bases from V and 7 bases from J, with 25 bases in between. This CDR3 region has 18 residues. Germline CDR1 and CDR2: MGHRA and YSYEKL. For the CDR3, the DNA is TGCGCCAGCAGCCTAAAGTCCAGGGGATCAAGTCGGGGTGAAAAACTGTTTTTT. This gives the protein CASSLKSRGSSRGEKLFF.

This rearrangement joins TRBV5-6 to TRBJ2-2; 13 positions match TRBD2. Germline V lookup: CDR1 SGHDT, CDR2 YYEEEE. V trimming: 3 bases; J trimming: 3 bases; junction bases outside the gene matches: 2. The CDR3 runs 16 residues. The CDR3: CASSSGLAGYTGELFF. CDR3 nucleotides: TGTGCCAGCAGCTCGGGACTAGCGGGGTACACCGGGGAGCTGTTTTTT.

Details on this clone: A junction end diverges from the germline sequence, so it may reflect a read error. This rearrangement joins TRBV5-4 to TRBJ1-1, with 9 bases matching TRBD1. There are 15 residues in the CDR3. CDR1 is SGHNT, CDR2 YYREEE, per germline (reference sequence). The CDR3 coding sequence is TGTGCCAGCAGTTTGGACAGGGGCCCATACACTGAAGCTTTCTTT. Translating gives CASSLDRGPYTEAFF. Variable domain in full (rest from reference TRBV5-4 and TRBJ1-1): ETGVTQSPTHLIKTRGQQVTLRCSSQSGHNTVSWYQQALGQGPQFIFQYYREEENGRGNFPPRFSGLQFPNYSSELNVNALELDDSALYLCASSLDRGPYTEAFFGQGTRLTVV.

The genes are TRBV7-8 and TRBJ2-3; TRBD2 matches 11 bases. Germline V gene lookup returns CDR1 SGHVS and CDR2 FQNEAQ. The CDR3 runs 16 residues. J gave up 6 bases and V 4 bases, and 9 bases lay outside the gene matches. This chain's CDR3 is CASSSASGGPLDTQYF. The CDR3 region has the DNA TGTGCCAGCAGCTCAGCTAGCGGGGGGCCCCTGGATACGCAGTATTTT.

The rearrangement uses TRBV5-4 and TRBJ2-3; 9 nucleotides match TRBD1. Germline V gene lookup returns CDR1 SGHNT and CDR2 YYREEE (reference sequence). The ends lost 4 bases at V and 1 base at J; junction bases unmatched: 10. This CDR3 has 17 residues. The CDR3 protein is CASSAPGTGFGTDTQYF. The CDR3 DNA follows: TGTGCCAGCAGCGCACCCGGGACAGGGTTTGGCACAGATACGCAGTATTTT.

V usage is TRBV29-1 and J usage is TRBJ1-1; D is possibly TRBD1 (5 bases). With 3 bases removed from V and 1 base from J, the gap between germline ends came to 18 bases. Per germline, CDR1 SQVTM and CDR2 ANQGSEA. The CDR3 spans 16 residues. CDR3 residues: CSVDGDSNAPNTEAFF. The CDR3 DNA reads as TGCAGCGTTGATGGGGACTCTAACGCCCCGAACACTGAAGCTTTCTTT.

The rearrangement joins TRBV4-3 to TRBJ2-3; possibly TRBD2 for D (5 bases). Germline V gene data show CDR1 as LGHNA and CDR2 as YSLEER. Trimming stripped 2 bases from V and 6 bases from J, with 9 bases between. This CDR3 region has 13 residues. CDR3 residues: CASSQQRGDTQYF. As DNA, the CDR3 is TGCGCCAGCAGCCAACAGCGCGGGGATACGCAGTATTTT.

This chain uses TRBV7-2 with TRBJ1-2; D ambiguous. The CDR3 totals 15 residues. Per germline, CDR1 SGHTA and CDR2 FQGNSA. V was cut by 5 bases and J by 4 bases, with 17 bases left in between. CDR3: CASSPVPPGPYGYTF. As DNA, the CDR3 is TGTGCCAGCAGCCCCGTGCCGCCTGGGCCCTATGGCTACACCTTC.